The T cell receptor (beta chain) under discussion was sequenced for a study of T cells in narcolepsy (dated by TCRdb to the late 2010s). Background for the entire study: Patients with narcolepsy type 1 or type 2 (NT1, NT2) were enrolled in the study together with healthy control donors. Autoreactive T cells targeting hypocretin neuron self-antigens (hypocretin, TRIB2) were sought in narcolepsy patients, and TCR Vbeta sequencing was used to track clonotypes in blood and CSF. The investigation overall reported the following: Some blood memory CD4+ repertoires from patients and controls contained no sequences matching autoreactive T cell clones. Patients and controls had similar numbers of sequenced blood memory CD4+ clonotypes, with averages of around 41,000 in patients and 33,354 in controls. According to the report, autoreactive clonotypes were detected serially in the blood of the same patients and of different patients, but not in healthy controls. Plots comparing CSF and blood CD4+ T cell clonotypes from the same patient highlighted HCRT-specific and TRIB2-specific autoreactive clonotypes.

On this clone: Its antigen is unknown. Per-base quality was not reported, and no clone a single base away is much larger than it. Other DNA sequences within the sample encode an identical CDR3.

The library was generated by the immunoSEQ multiplex PCR assay. TCRdb provides this immuneACCESS table in a form limited to in-frame rearrangements. Some clones are lacking; in checked studies, under half of them reflect an unresolved V gene, and why the rest are absent is not known. The sample contains 34,000 or so clones, around 79% of them found a single time. The leading ten clones occupy under 5% of the sample. From the cysteine through the phenylalanine, the CDR3 covers 12 amino acids. Only the CDR3 DNA is retained, 36 bases long and in frame from the first base. As encoded in the germline V gene, CDR1 is KGHSH while CDR2 is LQKENI. Trimming costs V 3 bases and J 3 bases, and their ends lie 2 bases apart. Memory CD4+ T cells were sorted ex vivo from peripheral blood of narcolepsy patients and healthy controls for TCR Vbeta sequencing.

This clonotype originated in a human donor in good health. The rearrangement joined TRBV18 to TRBJ2-2, with the D gene uncertain. What was sequenced was memory (CD45RA-) CD4+ T cells from blood. The cell subset or site label of this sample denotes: memory T cells sorted ex vivo from peripheral blood. The CDR3 is CASSPDTGELFF. DNA sequence: TGTGCCAGCTCACCTGACACCGGGGAGCTGTTTTTT.